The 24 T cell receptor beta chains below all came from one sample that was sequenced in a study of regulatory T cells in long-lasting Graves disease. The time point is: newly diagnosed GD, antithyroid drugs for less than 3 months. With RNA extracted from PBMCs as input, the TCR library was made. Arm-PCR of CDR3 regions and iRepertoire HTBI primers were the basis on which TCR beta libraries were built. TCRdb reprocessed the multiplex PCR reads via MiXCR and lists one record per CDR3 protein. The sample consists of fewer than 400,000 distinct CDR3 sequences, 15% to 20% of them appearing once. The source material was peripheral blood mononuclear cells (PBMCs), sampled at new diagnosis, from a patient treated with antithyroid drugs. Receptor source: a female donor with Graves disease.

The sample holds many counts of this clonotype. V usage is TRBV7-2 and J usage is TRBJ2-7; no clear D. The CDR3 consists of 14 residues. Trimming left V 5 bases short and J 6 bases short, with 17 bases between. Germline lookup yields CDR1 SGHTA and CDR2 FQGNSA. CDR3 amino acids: CASSPTTGFTEQYF. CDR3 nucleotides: TGTGCCAGCAGCCCGACGACCGGGTTTACCGAGCAGTACTTC.

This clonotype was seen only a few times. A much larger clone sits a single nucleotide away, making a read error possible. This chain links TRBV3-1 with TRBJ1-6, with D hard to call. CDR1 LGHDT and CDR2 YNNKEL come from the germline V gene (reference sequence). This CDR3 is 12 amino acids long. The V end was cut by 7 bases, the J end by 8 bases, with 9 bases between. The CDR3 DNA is TGTGCCAGCATAGGTCTCGATTCACCCCTCCACTTT. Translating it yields CASIGLDSPLHF.

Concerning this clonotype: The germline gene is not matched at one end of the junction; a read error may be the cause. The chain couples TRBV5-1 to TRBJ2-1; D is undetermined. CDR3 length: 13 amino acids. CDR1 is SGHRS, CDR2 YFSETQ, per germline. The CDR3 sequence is CASSVLGNNEQFF. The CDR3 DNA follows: TGTGCCAGCAGCGTCCTAGGGAACAATGAGCAGTTCTTC.

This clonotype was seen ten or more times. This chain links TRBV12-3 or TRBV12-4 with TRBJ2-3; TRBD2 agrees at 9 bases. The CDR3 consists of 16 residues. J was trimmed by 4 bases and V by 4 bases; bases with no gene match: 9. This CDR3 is CASSSSSGMGADTQYF. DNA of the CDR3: TGTGCCAGCAGTTCCTCTAGCGGGATGGGCGCAGATACGCAGTATTTT.

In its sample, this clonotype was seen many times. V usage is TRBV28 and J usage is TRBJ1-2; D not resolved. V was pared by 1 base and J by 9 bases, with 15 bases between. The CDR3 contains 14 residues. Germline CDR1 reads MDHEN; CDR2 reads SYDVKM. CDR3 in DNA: TGTGCCAGCAGTTTATCCCTCGGCCCGACCAGCTACACCTTC. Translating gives CASSLSLGPTSYTF.

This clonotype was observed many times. CDR3: CASSLIQTQETQYF. In nucleotides, the CDR3 is TGTGCCAGCAGCTTAATTCAGACACAAGAGACCCAGTACTTC. The chain carries TRBV7-9 and TRBJ2-5; D unresolved. CDR1 SEHNR and CDR2 FQNEAQ come from the germline V gene (reference sequence). The V end was cut by 2 bases, the J end by 2 bases, with 9 bases between. The CDR3 contains 14 residues.

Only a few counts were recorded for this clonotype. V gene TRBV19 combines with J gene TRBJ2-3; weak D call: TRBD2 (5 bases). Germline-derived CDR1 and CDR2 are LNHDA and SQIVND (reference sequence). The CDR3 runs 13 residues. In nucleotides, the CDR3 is TGTGCAGCTTCAGGCGGGTCCACAGATACGCAGTATTTT. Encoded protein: CAASGGSTDTQYF.

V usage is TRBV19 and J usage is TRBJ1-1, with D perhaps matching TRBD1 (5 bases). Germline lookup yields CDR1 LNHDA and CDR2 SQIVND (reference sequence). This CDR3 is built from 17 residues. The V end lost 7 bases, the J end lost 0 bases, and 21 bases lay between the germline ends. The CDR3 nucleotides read TGTGCCAGTACAGCGGTTAGGGAGGGGCCGATGAACACTGAAGCTTTCTTT. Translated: CASTAVREGPMNTEAFF.

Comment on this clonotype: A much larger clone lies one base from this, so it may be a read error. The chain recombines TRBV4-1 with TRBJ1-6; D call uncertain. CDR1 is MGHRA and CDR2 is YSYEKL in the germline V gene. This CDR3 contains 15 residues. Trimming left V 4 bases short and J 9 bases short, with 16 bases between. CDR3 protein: CASSLREAESSPLHF. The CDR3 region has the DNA TGCGCCAGCAGCCTACGTGAGGCAGAGAGTTCACCCCTCCACTTT.

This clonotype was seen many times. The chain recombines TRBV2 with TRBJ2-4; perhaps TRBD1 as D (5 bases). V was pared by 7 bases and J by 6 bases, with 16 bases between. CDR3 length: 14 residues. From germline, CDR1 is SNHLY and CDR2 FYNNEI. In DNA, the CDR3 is TGTGCCAGCATCAGAAGGGGATCAGGAAACATTCAGTACTTC. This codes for CASIRRGSGNIQYF.

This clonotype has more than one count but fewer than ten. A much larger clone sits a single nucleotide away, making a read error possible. The CDR3: CASSFGTGQSNYGYTF. In DNA, the CDR3 is TGTGCCAGCAGTTTTGGGACAGGGCAATCTAACTATGGCTACACCTTC. The rearrangement joins TRBV27 to TRBJ1-2; 9 positions agree with TRBD1. The CDR3 is 16 residues long. Germline V gene data show CDR1 as MNHEY and CDR2 as SMNVEV (reference sequence). The trim removed 3 bases at V and 0 bases at J, leaving 5 bases unmatched.

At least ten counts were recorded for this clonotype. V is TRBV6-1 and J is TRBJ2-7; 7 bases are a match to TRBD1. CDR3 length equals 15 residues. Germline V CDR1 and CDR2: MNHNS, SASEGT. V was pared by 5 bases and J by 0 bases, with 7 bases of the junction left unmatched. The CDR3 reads CASSRPTGFSYEQYF. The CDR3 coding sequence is TGTGCCAGCAGTAGACCGACAGGGTTCTCCTACGAGCAGTACTTC.

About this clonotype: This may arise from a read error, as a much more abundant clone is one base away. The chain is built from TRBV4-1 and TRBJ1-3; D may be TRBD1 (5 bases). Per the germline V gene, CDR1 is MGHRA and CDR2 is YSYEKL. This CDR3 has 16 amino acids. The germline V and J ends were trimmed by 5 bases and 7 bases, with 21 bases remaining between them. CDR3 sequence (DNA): TGCGCCAGCAGCTACCTCTCGGGACTCTGTGAGAACACCATATATTTT. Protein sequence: CASSYLSGLCENTIYF.

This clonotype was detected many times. The CDR3 DNA is TGTGCCACCAGTGCATGGGGGGTCTCCGGGACAGGGGTCCAAGAGACCCAGTACTTC. Translated, it gives CATSAWGVSGTGVQETQYF. The chain couples TRBV24-1 to TRBJ2-5, with 10 positions matching TRBD1. Trimming removed 5 bases from V and 1 base from J; junction bases left unmatched: 15. Germline CDR1 reads KGHDR; CDR2 reads SFDVKD. CDR3 size: 19 residues.

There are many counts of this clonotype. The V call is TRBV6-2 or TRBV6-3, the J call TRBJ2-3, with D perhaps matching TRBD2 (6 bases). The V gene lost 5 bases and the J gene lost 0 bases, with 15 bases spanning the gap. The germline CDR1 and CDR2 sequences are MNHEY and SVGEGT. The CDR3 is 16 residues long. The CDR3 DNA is TGTGCCAGCAGTGAACTAGCATCCGGCAGCACAGATACGCAGTATTTT. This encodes CASSELASGSTDTQYF.

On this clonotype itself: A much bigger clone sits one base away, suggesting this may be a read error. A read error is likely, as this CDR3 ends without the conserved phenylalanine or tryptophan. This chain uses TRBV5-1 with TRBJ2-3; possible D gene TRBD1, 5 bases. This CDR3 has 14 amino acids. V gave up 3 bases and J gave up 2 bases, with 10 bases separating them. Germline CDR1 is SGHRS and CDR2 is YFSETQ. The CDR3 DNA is TGCGCCAGCAGCTCACCGACAGACACAGATACGCAGTATTCT. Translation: CASSSPTDTDTQYS.

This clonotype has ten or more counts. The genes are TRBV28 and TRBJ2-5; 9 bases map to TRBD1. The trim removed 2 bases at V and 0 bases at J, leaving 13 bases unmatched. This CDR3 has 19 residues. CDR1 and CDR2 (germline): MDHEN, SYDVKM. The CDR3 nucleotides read TGTGCCAGCAGTTTAGGACCTCTACAGGGGGCAATTTACCAAGAGACCCAGTACTTC. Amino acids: CASSLGPLQGAIYQETQYF. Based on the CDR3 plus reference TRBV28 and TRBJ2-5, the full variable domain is DVKVTQSSRYLVKRTGEKVFLECVQDMDHENMFWYRQDPGLGLRLIYFSYDVKMKEKGDIPEGYSVSREKKERFSLILESASTNQTSMYLCASSLGPLQGAIYQETQYFGPGTRLLVL.

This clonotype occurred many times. The CDR3 DNA is TGTGCCAGCAGTGTAAGGGATGGTGAGCAGTTCTTC. Translation: CASSVRDGEQFF. The V gene is TRBV12-3 or TRBV12-4, the J gene TRBJ2-1; no firm D call. Trimming pared 5 bases from V and 9 bases from J, leaving 11 bases between. CDR3 size: 12 residues.

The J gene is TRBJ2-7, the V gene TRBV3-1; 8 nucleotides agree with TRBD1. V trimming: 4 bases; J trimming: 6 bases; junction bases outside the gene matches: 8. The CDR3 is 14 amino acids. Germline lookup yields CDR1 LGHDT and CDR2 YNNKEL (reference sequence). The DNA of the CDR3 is TGTGCCAGCAGCCCCCGACAGGGGCGCGGCGAGCAGTACTTC. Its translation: CASSPRQGRGEQYF.

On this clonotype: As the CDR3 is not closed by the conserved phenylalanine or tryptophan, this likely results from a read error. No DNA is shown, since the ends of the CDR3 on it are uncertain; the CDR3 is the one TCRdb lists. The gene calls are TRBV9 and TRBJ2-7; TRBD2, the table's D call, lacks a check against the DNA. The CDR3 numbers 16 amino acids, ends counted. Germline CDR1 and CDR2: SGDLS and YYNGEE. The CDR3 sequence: CASSVGLAVGDYEQCL.

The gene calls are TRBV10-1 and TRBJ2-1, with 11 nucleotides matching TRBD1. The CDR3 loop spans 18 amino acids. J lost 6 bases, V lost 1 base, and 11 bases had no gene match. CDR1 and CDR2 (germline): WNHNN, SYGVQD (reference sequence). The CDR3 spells CASSEFTAGQGARNEQFF. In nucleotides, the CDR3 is TGCGCCAGCAGTGAGTTCACGGCCGGACAGGGGGCTCGCAATGAGCAGTTCTTC.

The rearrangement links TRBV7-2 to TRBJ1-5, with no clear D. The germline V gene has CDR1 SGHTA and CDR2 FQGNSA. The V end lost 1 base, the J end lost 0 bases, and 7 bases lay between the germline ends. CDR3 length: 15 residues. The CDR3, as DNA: TGTGCCAGCAGCTTAGGGACCTTTAGCAATCAGCCCCAGCATTTT. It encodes CASSLGTFSNQPQHF. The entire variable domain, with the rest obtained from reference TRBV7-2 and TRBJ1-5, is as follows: GAGVSQSPSNKVTEKGKDVELRCDPISGHTALYWYRQSLGQGLEFLIYFQGNSAPDKSGLPSDRFSAERTGGSVSTLTIQRTQQEDSAVYLCASSLGTFSNQPQHFGDGTRLSIL.

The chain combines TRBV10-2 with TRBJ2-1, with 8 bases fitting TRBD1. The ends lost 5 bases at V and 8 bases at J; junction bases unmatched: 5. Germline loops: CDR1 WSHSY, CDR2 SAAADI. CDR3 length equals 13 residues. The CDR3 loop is CASSLRGQDEQFF. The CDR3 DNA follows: TGCGCCAGCAGTCTCAGGGGGCAGGATGAGCAGTTCTTC.

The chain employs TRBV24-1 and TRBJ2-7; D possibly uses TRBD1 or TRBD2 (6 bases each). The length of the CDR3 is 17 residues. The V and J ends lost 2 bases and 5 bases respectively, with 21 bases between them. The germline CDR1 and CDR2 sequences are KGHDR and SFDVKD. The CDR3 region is CATSDSSLGTGANEQYF. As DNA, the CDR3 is TGTGCCACCAGTGATTCATCGCTCGGGACGGGGGCCAACGAGCAGTACTTC.